This TCR beta chain derives from a study of blood T cell repertoires in COVID-19. On the study more broadly: The United States, Italy and Spain supplied acute and convalescent COVID-19 samples. PBMCs, B-cell-depleted T cells, or T cells were the source of the cDNA or gDNA that made up the material.

Data came from immunoSEQ multiplex PCR; TCRdb stores just in-frame clones and leaves some out. The data hold around 190,000 clones, with about 88% observed a single time. The V gene end was trimmed by 5 bases and the J gene end by 5 bases; junction bases not matched to a gene: 7. This CDR3 spans 14 amino acids. From germline, CDR1 is SNHLY and CDR2 FYNNEI. Seattle participants joined during active infection and were tracked over time. Material: peripheral blood. V gene TRBV2 combines with J gene TRBJ1-1; 8 nucleotides align to TRBD1. The TCR originated in a man aged 50-59 years with COVID-19, enrolled during active disease. The CDR3: CASSTGQGVTEAFF. CDR3 DNA: TGTGCCAGCAGTACCGGACAGGGAGTGACTGAAGCTTTCTTT.